The 21 T cell receptor beta chains in this list originate from one sample, sequenced in a study of cytomegalovirus exposure and HLA in healthy donors. Primers: 60 Vbeta forward and 13 Jbeta reverse. Produced via immunoSEQ multiplex PCR; TCRdb's table is partial and in-frame only. This sample carries about 86,000 clones, roughly 80% of them seen once, and the ten largest clones take over 12%. Sequenced: PBMCs. The receptors shown here come from a middle-aged woman in good health and CMV-seropositive.

The table lists this clone with a few counts. The chain links TRBV18 to TRBJ1-1; 9 nucleotides align to TRBD1. Germline CDR1 is KGHSH and CDR2 is LQKENI. V lost 5 bases and J lost 0; bases outside the gene matches: 4. The CDR3 is 15 residues long. The CDR3: CASSSRDRVNTEAFF. DNA for the CDR3: TGTGCCAGCTCATCCCGGGACAGGGTGAACACTGAAGCTTTCTTT.

The genes are TRBV6-1 and TRBJ1-1; no clear D gene. The ends were cut back, 2 bases at V and 3 bases at J, with 22 bases in the middle. The CDR3 sequence is 18 residues long. Germline V CDR1 and CDR2: MNHNS, SASEGT. The CDR3 region has the DNA TGTGCCAGCAGTGAATCCTCTTTAAAGCGGTCAATGGACACTGAAGCTTTCTTT. The encoded protein is CASSESSLKRSMDTEAFF.

The genes are TRBV5-1 and TRBJ2-1, with 8 bases fitting TRBD2. This CDR3 contains 17 residues. In germline, CDR1 is SGHRS, CDR2 YFSETQ. The V and J ends lost 4 bases and 7 bases, in that order; junction bases with no gene match: 16. The CDR3 protein is CASSAEGTRGGWNEQFF. CDR3 bases: TGCGCCAGCAGCGCGGAGGGGACACGGGGGGGCTGGAATGAGCAGTTCTTC.

The V gene is TRBV19, the J gene TRBJ2-1; 12 bases line up with TRBD2. Germline values: CDR1 LNHDA, CDR2 SQIVND (reference sequence). J lost 4 bases, V lost 4 bases, and 2 bases had no gene match. The CDR3 spans 15 residues. CDR3 in amino acids: CASSTGTSGYNEQFF. DNA for the CDR3: TGTGCCAGTAGTACCGGGACTAGCGGGTACAATGAGCAGTTCTTC.

This clone came up once. The chain joins TRBV7-6 to TRBJ2-7; 9 bases map to TRBD1. Germline V gene data show CDR1 as SGHVS and CDR2 as FNYEAQ. The CDR3 sequence is 15 residues long. V shed 5 bases, J shed 5 bases, and the junction held 10 bases outside the gene matches. This chain's CDR3 is CASSPPGQGFHEQYF. CDR3 DNA: TGTGCCAGCAGCCCCCCGGGACAGGGCTTCCACGAGCAGTACTTC. Full variable domain (missing parts from reference TRBV7-6 and TRBJ2-7): GAGVSQSPRYKVTKRGQDVALRCDPISGHVSLYWYRQALGQGPEFLTYFNYEAQQDKSGLPNDRFSAERPEGSISTLTIQRTEQRDSAMYRCASSPPGQGFHEQYFGPGTRLTVT.

V and J are TRBV5-5 and TRBJ2-7, with no clear D. Trimming removed 0 bases at V and 2 bases at J, with 12 bases between. CDR1 and CDR2 (germline): SGHKS, YYEKEE (reference sequence). The CDR3 runs 15 residues. As DNA, the CDR3 is TGTGCCAGCAGCTTGGACTTTTCGCCTACCTACGAGCAGTACTTC. Translating it yields CASSLDFSPTYEQYF.

In DNA form, the CDR3 reads TGTGCCAGCAGCTTAAACGCGGGAGGGGAGACCCAGTACTTC. Its translation is CASSLNAGGETQYF. J is TRBJ2-5 and V is TRBV7-6; 9 bases are shared with TRBD2. The CDR3 is 14 residues long. In germline, CDR1 is SGHVS, CDR2 FNYEAQ. V gave up 2 bases and J gave up 5 bases; unmatched junction bases: 3.

The V and J genes are TRBV6-5 and TRBJ2-7, with a weak D call TRBD1 (5 bases). Trimming removed 8 bases from V and 3 bases from J, with 14 bases in between. This CDR3 spans 13 amino acids. Per germline, CDR1 MNHEY and CDR2 SVGAGI. The CDR3 bases are TGTGCCAGCGGAAGACAGTACTACTACGAGCAGTACTTC. Its protein is CASGRQYYYEQYF.

Note on this clone: The junction departs from germline at one end; a sequencing error may be responsible. The chain recombines TRBV7-9 with TRBJ2-7; D possibly corresponds to TRBD2 (6 bases). CDR1 SEHNR and CDR2 FQNEAQ come from the germline V gene (reference sequence). This CDR3 is built from 12 residues. This CDR3 reads CSSSPDRGGQYF. The CDR3 DNA reads TGTTCCAGCAGCCCCGACCGGGGAGGGCAGTACTTC.

The count of this clone is one. J is TRBJ2-7 and V is TRBV28, with a possible D match to TRBD2 (5 bases). The V end was cut by 5 bases, the J end by 7 bases, with 12 bases between. This CDR3 is built from 12 residues. Germline CDR1 reads MDHEN; CDR2 reads SYDVKM. CDR3 in DNA: TGTGCCAGCAGTATCCGACGGGAAGAGCAGTACTTC. Translation gives CASSIRREEQYF.

The chain couples TRBV11-2 to TRBJ2-1; TRBD2 agrees at 9 bases. This CDR3 is 14 amino acids long. Germline values: CDR1 SGHAT, CDR2 FQNNGV. V lost 1 base and J lost 8; bases outside the gene matches: 3. The DNA of the CDR3 is TGTGCCAGCAGCTTAGTGCGGGGGGGACATGAGCAGTTCTTC. This translates into CASSLVRGGHEQFF. Full variable domain (missing parts from reference TRBV11-2 and TRBJ2-1): EAGVAQSPRYKIIEKRQSVAFWCNPISGHATLYWYQQILGQGPKLLIQFQNNGVVDDSQLPKDRFSAERLKGVDSTLKIQPAKLEDSAVYLCASSLVRGGHEQFFGPGTRLTVL.

The rearrangement uses TRBV9 and TRBJ2-3, with 7 positions matching TRBD2. J was trimmed by 4 bases and V by 0 bases; bases with no gene match: 5. Germline values: CDR1 SGDLS, CDR2 YYNGEE. The CDR3 is 15 residues long. CDR3 region: CASSVGSGGADTQYF. CDR3 bases: TGTGCCAGCAGCGTAGGATCGGGAGGAGCAGATACGCAGTATTTT. The full variable domain, rest sourced from reference TRBV9 and TRBJ2-3, is DSGVTQTPKHLITATGQRVTLRCSPRSGDLSVYWYQQSLDQGLQFLIQYYNGEERAKGNILERFSAQQFPDLHSELNLSSLELGDSALYFCASSVGSGGADTQYFGPGTRLTVL.

The gene calls are TRBV10-3 and TRBJ2-2; tentative D call: TRBD1 (5 bases). There are 14 residues in the CDR3. The ends were cut back, 2 bases at V and 4 bases at J, with 8 bases in the middle. Germline V gene data show CDR1 as ENHRY and CDR2 as SYGVKD. Here the CDR3 DNA reads TGTGCCATCAGTGAGGCCCAGGGCACCGGGGAGCTGTTTTTT. Translating it yields CAISEAQGTGELFF.

The rearrangement joins TRBV5-8 to TRBJ1-1; D ambiguous. Germline CDR1 is SGHTS and CDR2 is YDEGEE. V lost 2 bases and J lost 4, with 6 bases in between. This CDR3 has 12 amino acids. The CDR3 here is CASSFGGTEAFF. The CDR3 DNA is TGTGCCAGCAGCTTTGGAGGCACTGAAGCTTTCTTT.

This chain uses TRBV4-3 with TRBJ2-7; D remains unclear. CDR3 length: 15 residues. Germline CDR1 is LGHNA and CDR2 is YSLEER. V lost 5 bases and J lost 5, with 19 bases in between. The CDR3 sequence is CASSSTLPSSDEQYF. DNA of the CDR3: TGCGCCAGCAGCTCCACTCTTCCCTCGTCCGACGAGCAGTACTTC.

This clone was picked up a small number of times. As DNA, the CDR3 is TGTGCCAGCAGCGTAGGGGTGTCCCCCGTCGGGTATGGCTACACCTTC. Protein product: CASSVGVSPVGYGYTF. This chain connects TRBV9 to TRBJ1-2, with D unresolved. The germline CDR1 and CDR2 sequences are SGDLS and YYNGEE. Trimming removed 0 bases from V and 5 bases from J, with 17 bases in between. CDR3 length: 16 residues.

The chain couples TRBV21-1 to TRBJ2-7; TRBD1 was called by the table and not checked on the DNA. TRBV21-1 is a documented pseudogene. The CDR3 covers 17 residues. This chain's CDR3 is CASSKSIDRVGFDEQYF. In DNA, the CDR3 is TGTGCCAGCAGCAAATCGATAGACAGGGTTGGATTCGACGAGCAGTACTTC.

The chain employs TRBV30 and TRBJ1-1, with unresolved D. Trimming removed 4 bases from V and 2 bases from J, with 11 bases in between. CDR3 length equals 13 residues. Germline V gene sequence: CDR1 GTSNPN, CDR2 SVGIG (reference sequence). The chain's CDR3 is CAWKAGGNTEAFF. The CDR3 coding sequence is TGTGCCTGGAAGGCCGGAGGAAACACTGAAGCTTTCTTT.

The V gene is TRBV29-1, the J gene TRBJ1-1; D gene unclear. Trimming shortened V by 7 bases and J by 0 bases, and 18 bases separated the two germline ends. Germline-derived CDR1 and CDR2 are SQVTM and ANQGSEA. The CDR3 totals 15 residues. CDR3 DNA: TGCAGCGGGGCGGTGGGAGCTTTATTGAACACTGAAGCTTTCTTT. Translated, it gives CSGAVGALLNTEAFF.

The chain carries TRBV4-1 and TRBJ2-2; no clear D gene. Germline V gene lookup returns CDR1 MGHRA and CDR2 YSYEKL. The germline V and J ends were trimmed by 0 bases and 2 bases, with 10 bases remaining between them. CDR3 length equals 16 residues. CDR3 sequence reads: CASSQDRAFNTGELFF. DNA for the CDR3: TGCGCCAGCAGCCAAGATCGTGCGTTTAACACCGGGGAGCTGTTTTTT.

The chain joins TRBV19 to TRBJ2-1; weak D call: TRBD1 (5 bases). Germline V gene lookup returns CDR1 LNHDA and CDR2 SQIVND (reference sequence). V gave up 4 bases and J gave up 0 bases, with 10 bases separating them. This CDR3 has 15 residues. CDR3 bases: TGTGCCAGTAGTAGGACATCGAGCTCCTACAATGAGCAGTTCTTC. As protein: CASSRTSSSYNEQFF.